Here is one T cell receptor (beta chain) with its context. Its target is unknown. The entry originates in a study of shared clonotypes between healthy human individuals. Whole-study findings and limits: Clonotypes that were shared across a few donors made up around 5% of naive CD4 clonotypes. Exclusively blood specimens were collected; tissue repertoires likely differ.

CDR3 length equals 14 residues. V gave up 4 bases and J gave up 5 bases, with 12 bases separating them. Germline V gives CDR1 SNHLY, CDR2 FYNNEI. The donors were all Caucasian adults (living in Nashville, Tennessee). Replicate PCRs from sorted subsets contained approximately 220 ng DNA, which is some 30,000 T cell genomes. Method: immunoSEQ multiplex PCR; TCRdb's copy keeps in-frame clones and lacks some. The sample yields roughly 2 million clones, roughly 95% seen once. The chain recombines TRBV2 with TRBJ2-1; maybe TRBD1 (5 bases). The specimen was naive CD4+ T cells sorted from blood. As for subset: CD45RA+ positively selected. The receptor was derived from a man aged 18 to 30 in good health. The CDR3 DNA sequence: TGTGCCAGCAGTGTCGAGCCAGGGAACAATGAGCAGTTCTTC. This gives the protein CASSVEPGNNEQFF. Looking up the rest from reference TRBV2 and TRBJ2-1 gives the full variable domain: EPEVTQTPSHQVTQMGQEVILRCVPISNHLYFYWYRQILGQKVEFLVSFYNNEISEKSEIFDDQFSVERPDGSNFTLKIRSTKLEDSAMYFCASSVEPGNNEQFFGPGTRLTVL.